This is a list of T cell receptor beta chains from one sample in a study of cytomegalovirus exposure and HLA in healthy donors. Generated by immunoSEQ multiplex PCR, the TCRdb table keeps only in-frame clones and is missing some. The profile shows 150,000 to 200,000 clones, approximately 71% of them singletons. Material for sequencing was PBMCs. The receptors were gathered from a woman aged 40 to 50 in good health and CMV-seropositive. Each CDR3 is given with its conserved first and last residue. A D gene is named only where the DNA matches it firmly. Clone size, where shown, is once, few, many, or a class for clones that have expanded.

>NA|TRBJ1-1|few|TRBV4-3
CASSQDWQGEAFF
TGCGCCAGCAGCCAAGATTGGCAGGGGGAAGCTTTCTTT
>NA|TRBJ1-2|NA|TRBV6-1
CASSPDRRGYGYTF
TGTGCCAGCAGCCCCGACAGGAGAGGCTATGGCTACACCTTC
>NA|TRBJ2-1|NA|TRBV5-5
CASSMGGPGQARQQFF
TGTGCCAGCAGCATGGGGGGCCCTGGTCAGGCCCGGCAGCAGTTCTTC
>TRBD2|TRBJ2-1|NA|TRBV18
CASSPWTSGSSFDSSYNEQFF
TGTGCCAGCTCACCATGGACTAGCGGGAGCAGTTTCGATAGCTCCTACAATGAGCAGTTCTTC
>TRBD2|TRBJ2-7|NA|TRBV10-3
CAIGTDSGLALYEQYF
TGTGCCATCGGGACTGATTCTGGACTAGCTTTATACGAGCAGTACTTC
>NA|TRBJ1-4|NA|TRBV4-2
CASSQGSQGREEKLFF
TGTGCCAGCAGCCAAGGGTCCCAGGGAAGGGAAGAAAAACTGTTTTTT
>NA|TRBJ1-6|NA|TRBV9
CASSTRPGTLNSPLHF
TGTGCCAGCAGCACCAGACCCGGGACACTTAATTCACCCCTCCACTTT
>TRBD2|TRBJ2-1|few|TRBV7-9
CASSPTSGSGIRRNEQFF
TGTGCCAGCAGCCCTACTAGCGGGAGTGGGATTAGACGAAATGAGCAGTTCTTC
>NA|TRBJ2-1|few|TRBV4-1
CASSQVLPAYNEQFF
TGCGCCAGCAGCCAAGTACTCCCCGCCTACAATGAGCAGTTCTTC
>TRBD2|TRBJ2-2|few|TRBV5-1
CASSFGGDILTGELFF
TGCGCCAGCAGCTTCGGGGGGGATATTTTAACCGGGGAGCTGTTTTTT
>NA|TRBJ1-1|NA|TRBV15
CATSGRNRNTEAFF
TGTGCCACCAGCGGTAGAAACAGGAACACTGAAGCTTTCTTT
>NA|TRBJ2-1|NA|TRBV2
CASSEQRLAYNEQFF
TGTGCCAGCAGTGAACAGCGACTAGCCTACAATGAGCAGTTCTTC
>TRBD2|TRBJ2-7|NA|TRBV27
CASSPGLAGGREQYF
TGTGCCAGCAGTCCGGGGCTAGCGGGAGGGCGGGAGCAGTACTTC
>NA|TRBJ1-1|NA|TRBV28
CASSLWGVVQTEAFF
TGTGCCAGCAGTTTGTGGGGGGTTGTGCAAACTGAAGCTTTCTTT
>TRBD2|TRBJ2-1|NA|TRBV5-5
CASSLAKGTSGYNEQFF
TGTGCCAGCAGCTTGGCCAAAGGGACTAGCGGTTACAATGAGCAGTTCTTC
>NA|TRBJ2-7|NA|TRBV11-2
CASSNYEQYF
TGTGCCAGCAGTAACTACGAGCAGTACTTC
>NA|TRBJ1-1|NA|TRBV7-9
CASSLVATNTEAFF
TGTGCCAGCAGCTTAGTAGCGACGAACACTGAAGCTTTCTTT
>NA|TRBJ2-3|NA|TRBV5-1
CASSPGIVDGDTQYF
TGCGCCAGCAGCCCGGGGATCGTGGACGGGGATACGCAGTATTTT
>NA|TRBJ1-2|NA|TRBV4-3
CASSQLTGNYGYTF
TGCGCCAGCAGCCAACTAACAGGGAACTATGGCTACACCTTC
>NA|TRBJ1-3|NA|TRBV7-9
CASSLALPGNTIYF
TGTGCCAGCAGCTTAGCGCTACCGGGAAACACCATATATTTT
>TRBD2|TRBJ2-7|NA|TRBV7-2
CASSLSATGGYEQYF
TGTGCCAGCAGCTTAAGCGCGACGGGGGGCTACGAGCAGTACTTC
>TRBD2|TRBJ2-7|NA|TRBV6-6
CASRRGDSIITGEQYF
TGTGCCAGCAGACGGGGGGACTCTATCATCACGGGGGAGCAGTACTTC
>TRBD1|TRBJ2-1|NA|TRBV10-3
CAISSQGSSYNEQFF
TGTGCCATCAGCTCACAGGGGAGCTCCTACAATGAGCAGTTCTTC
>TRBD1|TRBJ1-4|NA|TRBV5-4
CASSSTGGNEKLFF
TGTGCCAGCAGCTCCACAGGGGGGAATGAAAAACTGTTTTTT
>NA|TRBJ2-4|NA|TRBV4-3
CASSQDSRFAIQYF
TGCGCCAGCAGCCAAGATAGTCGGTTTGCCATTCAGTACTTC
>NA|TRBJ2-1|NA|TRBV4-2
CASSARGLYNEQFF
TGTGCCAGCAGCGCCAGAGGACTGTACAATGAGCAGTTCTTC
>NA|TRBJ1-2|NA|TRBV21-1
CASSKRGQMNYGYTF
TGTGCCAGCAGCAAAAGAGGGCAAATGAACTATGGCTACACCTTC
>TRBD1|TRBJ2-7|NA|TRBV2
CASSLGQGADEQYF
TGTGCCAGCAGCCTAGGACAGGGGGCGGACGAGCAGTACTTC
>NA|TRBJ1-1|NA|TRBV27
CASSLKGLNTEAFF
TGTGCCAGCAGTTTAAAGGGGCTGAACACTGAAGCTTTCTTC
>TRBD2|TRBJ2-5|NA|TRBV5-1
CASSLGGSSGIGETQYF
TGCGCCAGCAGCTTGGGGGGTTCTAGCGGGATCGGAGAGACCCAGTACTTC
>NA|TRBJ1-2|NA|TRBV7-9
CASSQRYYGYTF
TGTGCCAGCAGCCAGAGGTACTATGGCTACACCTTC
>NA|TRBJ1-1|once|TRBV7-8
CASSYYMNTEAFF
TGTGCCAGCAGCTATTATATGAACACTGAAGCTTTCTTT
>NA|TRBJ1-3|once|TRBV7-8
CASSLDLAGRGNTIYF
TGTGCCAGCAGCTTAGATCTTGCAGGGCGGGGAAACACCATATATTTT
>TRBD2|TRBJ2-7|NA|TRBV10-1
CASSEMGLAGGSLYEQYF
TGCGCCAGCAGTGAGATGGGACTAGCGGGAGGGAGTCTCTACGAGCAGTACTTC
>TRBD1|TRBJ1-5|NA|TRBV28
CASSTRTGPNQPQHF
TGTGCCAGCAGTACCCGGACAGGGCCCAATCAGCCCCAGCATTTT
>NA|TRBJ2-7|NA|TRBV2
CASDKGGGMYEQYF
TGTGCCAGCGACAAGGGGGGGGGAATGTACGAGCAGTACTTC
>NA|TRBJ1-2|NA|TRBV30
CAWSPWTSESPYYGYTF
TGTGCCTGGAGTCCCTGGACATCGGAGAGCCCCTACTATGGCTACACCTTC
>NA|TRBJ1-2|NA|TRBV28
CASNGIRRTADISYGYTF
TGTGCCAGCAACGGAATCAGACGGACAGCCGATATTTCCTATGGCTACACCTTC
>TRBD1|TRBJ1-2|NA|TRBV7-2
CASSWQGAYGYTF
TGTGCCAGCAGCTGGCAGGGGGCTTATGGCTACACCTTC
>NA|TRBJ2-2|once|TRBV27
CASSLLSYTGELFF
TGTGCCAGCAGTCTCCTCAGTTACACCGGGGAGCTGTTTTTT
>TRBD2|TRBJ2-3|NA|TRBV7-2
CASSLLAGDADTQYF
TGTGCCAGCAGCTTATTGGCGGGAGACGCAGATACGCAGTATTTT
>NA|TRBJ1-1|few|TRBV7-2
CASSYWGEGTEAFF
TGTGCCAGCAGCTACTGGGGGGAAGGCACTGAAGCTTTCTTT
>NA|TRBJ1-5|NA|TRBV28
CASRSTGSGQPQHF
TGTGCCAGCAGGTCTACAGGGTCGGGTCAGCCCCAGCATTTT
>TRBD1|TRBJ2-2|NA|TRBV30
CAWSPMGTGNEAGELFF
TGTGCCTGGAGCCCAATGGGGACAGGGAATGAGGCCGGGGAGCTGTTTTTT
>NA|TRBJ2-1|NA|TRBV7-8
CASSFNRGGQFF
TGTGCCAGCAGCTTCAACCGCGGCGGGCAGTTCTTC